This T cell receptor (beta chain) was observed in a study of OX40 agonist ivuxolimab in advanced cancers. The CDR3 covers 13 residues. The germline CDR1 and CDR2 sequences are SGDLS and YYNGEE. Deletions cut 3 bases from V and 2 bases from J, with 8 bases between. Produced via immunoSEQ multiplex PCR; TCRdb's table is partial and in-frame only. The sample has about 84,000 clones; roughly 89% are singletons. Sample: CD4+ or CD8+ T cells sorted from blood, taken in a trial of the OX40 agonist ivuxolimab. This chain joins TRBV9 and TRBJ1-1, with D uncertain. The clonotype originates from an adult with an advanced solid tumor such as melanoma, head and neck, liver or kidney cancer. The CDR3 is CASSAQSNTEAFF. The CDR3 DNA is TGTGCCAGCAGCGCCCAATCTAACACTGAAGCTTTCTTT.